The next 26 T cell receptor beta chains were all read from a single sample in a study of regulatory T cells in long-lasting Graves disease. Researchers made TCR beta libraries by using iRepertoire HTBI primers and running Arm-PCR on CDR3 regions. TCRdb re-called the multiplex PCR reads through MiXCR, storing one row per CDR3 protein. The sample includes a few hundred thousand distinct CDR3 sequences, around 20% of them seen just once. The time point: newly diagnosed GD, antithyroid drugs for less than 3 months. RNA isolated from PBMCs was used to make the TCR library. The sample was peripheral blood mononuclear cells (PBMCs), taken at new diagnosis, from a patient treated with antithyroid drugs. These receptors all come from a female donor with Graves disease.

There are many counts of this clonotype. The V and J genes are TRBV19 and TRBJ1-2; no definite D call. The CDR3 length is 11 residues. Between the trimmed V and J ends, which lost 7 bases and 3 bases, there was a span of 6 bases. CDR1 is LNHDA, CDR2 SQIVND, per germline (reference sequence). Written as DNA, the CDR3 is TGTGCCAGTAAAGCATACTATGGCTACACCTTC. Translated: CASKAYYGYTF. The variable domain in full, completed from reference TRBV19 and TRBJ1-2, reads DGGITQSPKYLFRKEGQNVTLSCEQNLNHDAMYWYRQDPGQGLRLIYYSQIVNDFQKGDIAEGYSVSREKKESFPLTVTSAQKNPTAFYLCASKAYYGYTFGSGTRLTVV.

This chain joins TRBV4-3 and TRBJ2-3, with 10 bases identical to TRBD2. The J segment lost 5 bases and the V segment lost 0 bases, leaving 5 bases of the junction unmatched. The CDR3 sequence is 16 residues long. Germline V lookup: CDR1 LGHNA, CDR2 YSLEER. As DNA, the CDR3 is TGCGCCAGCAGCCAAGATTGGGTAGCGGGAGGAGATACGCAGTATTTT. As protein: CASSQDWVAGGDTQYF.

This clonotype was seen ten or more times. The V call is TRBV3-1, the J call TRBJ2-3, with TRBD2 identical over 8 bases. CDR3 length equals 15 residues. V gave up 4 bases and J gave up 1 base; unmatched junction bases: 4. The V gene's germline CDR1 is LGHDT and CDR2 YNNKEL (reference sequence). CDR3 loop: CASSPSGGGTDTQYF. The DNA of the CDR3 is TGTGCCAGCAGCCCGAGCGGGGGTGGCACAGATACGCAGTATTTT.

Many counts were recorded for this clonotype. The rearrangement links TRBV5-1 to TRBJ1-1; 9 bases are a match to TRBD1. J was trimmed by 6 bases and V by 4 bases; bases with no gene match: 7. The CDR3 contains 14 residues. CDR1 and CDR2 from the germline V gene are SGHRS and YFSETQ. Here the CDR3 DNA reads TGCGCCAGCAGCCAAGGGACAGGGCGGGCTGAAGCTTTCTTT. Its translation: CASSQGTGRAEAFF.

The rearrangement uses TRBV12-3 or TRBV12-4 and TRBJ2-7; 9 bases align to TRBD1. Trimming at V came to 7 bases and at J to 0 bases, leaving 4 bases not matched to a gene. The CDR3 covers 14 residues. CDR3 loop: CASTSDRGSYEQYF. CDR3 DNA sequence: TGTGCCAGCACCTCGGACAGGGGCTCCTACGAGCAGTACTTC.

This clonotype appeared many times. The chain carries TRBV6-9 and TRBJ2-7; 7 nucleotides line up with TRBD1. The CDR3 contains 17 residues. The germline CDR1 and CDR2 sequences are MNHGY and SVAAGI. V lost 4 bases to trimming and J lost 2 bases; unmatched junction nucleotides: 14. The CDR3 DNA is TGTGCCAGCAGTTCCGGCCGGAACAGGGGCCAGACCTACGAGCAGTACTTC. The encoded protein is CASSSGRNRGQTYEQYF.

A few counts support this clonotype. For the CDR3, the DNA is TGTGCCAGCAGATGGACTAGCGACAGAACCGGGGAGCTGTTTTTT. Protein: CASRWTSDRTGELFF. This sequence joins TRBV6-4 and TRBJ2-2; 9 nucleotides match TRBD2. Germline V lookup: CDR1 MRHNA, CDR2 SNTAGT. J lost 5 bases, V lost 6 bases, and 7 bases had no gene match. This CDR3 contains 15 residues.

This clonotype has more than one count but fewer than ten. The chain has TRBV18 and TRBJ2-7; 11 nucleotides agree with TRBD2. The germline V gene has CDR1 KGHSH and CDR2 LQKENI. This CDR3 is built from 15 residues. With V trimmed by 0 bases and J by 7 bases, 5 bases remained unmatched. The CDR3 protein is CASSPPTSGRREQYF. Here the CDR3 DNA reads TGTGCCAGCTCACCACCCACTAGCGGGAGAAGAGAGCAGTACTTC.

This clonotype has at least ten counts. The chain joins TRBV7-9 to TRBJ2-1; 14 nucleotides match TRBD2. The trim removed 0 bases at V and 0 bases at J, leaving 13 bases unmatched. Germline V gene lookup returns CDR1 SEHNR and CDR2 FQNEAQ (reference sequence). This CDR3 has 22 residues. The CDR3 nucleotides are TGTGCCAGCAGCTTAGCGCGGGGGCCGGGACTAGCGGGAGCGTCCTCCTACAATGAGCAGTTCTTC. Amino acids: CASSLARGPGLAGASSYNEQFF.

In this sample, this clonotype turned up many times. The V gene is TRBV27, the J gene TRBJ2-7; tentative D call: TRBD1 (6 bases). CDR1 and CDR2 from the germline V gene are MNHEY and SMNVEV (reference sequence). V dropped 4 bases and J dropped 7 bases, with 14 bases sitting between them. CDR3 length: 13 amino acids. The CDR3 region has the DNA TGTGCCAGCAGTTCGTTACAGGGATGGGAGCAGTACTTC. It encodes CASSSLQGWEQYF.

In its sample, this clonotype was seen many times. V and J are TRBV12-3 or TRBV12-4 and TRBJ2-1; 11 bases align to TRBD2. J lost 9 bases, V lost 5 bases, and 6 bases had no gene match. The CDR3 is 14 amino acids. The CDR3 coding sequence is TGTGCCAGCAGTCCCACTAGCGGGAGTGCTGAGCAGTTCTTC. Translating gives CASSPTSGSAEQFF.

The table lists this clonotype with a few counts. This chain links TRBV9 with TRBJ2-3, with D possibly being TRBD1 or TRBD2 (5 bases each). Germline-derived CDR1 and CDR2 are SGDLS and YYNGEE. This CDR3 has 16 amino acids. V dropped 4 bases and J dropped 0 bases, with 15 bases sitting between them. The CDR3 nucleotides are TGTGCCAGCAGCCCAGGGACGCACCATAGCACAGATACGCAGTATTTT. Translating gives CASSPGTHHSTDTQYF.

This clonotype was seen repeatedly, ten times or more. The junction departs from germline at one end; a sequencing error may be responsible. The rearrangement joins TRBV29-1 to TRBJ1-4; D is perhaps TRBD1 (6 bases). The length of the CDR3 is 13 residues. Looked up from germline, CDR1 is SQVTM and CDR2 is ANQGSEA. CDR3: CSVKDGGDEKLFF. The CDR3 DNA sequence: TGCAGCGTTAAAGATGGGGGCGATGAAAAACTGTTTTTT.

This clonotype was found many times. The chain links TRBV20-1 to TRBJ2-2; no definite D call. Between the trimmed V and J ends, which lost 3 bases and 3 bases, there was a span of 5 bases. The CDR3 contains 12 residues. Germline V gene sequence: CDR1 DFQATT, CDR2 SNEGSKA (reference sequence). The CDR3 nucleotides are TGCAGTGCTAGTATCGACACCGGGGAGCTGTTTTTT. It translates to CSASIDTGELFF.

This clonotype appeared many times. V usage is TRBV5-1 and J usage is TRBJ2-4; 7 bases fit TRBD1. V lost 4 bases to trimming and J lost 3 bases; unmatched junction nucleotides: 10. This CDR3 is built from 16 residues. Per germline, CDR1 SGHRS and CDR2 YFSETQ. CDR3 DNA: TGCGCCAGCAGCCCCTATCGACAGGGTTACAAAAACATTCAGTACTTC. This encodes CASSPYRQGYKNIQYF.

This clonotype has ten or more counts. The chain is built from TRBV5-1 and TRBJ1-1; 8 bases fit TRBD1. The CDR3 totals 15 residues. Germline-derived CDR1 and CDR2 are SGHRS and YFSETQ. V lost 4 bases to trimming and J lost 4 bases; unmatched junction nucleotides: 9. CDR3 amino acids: CASSGTGGTGTEAFF. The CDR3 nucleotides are TGCGCCAGCAGCGGTACAGGGGGTACCGGCACTGAAGCTTTCTTT.

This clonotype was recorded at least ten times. CDR3 sequence: CASSLMPHHQETQYF. DNA of the CDR3: TGTGCCAGCAGCTTAATGCCCCACCACCAAGAGACCCAGTACTTC. The chain uses TRBV7-3 and TRBJ2-5, with D hard to call. Trimming pared 1 base from V and 0 bases from J, leaving 9 bases between. The CDR3 runs to 15 residues. Germline V gene data show CDR1 as SGHTA and CDR2 as FQGTGA. The full variable domain, completed using reference TRBV7-3 and TRBJ2-5, is GAGVSQTPSNKVTEKGKYVELRCDPISGHTALYWYRQSLGQGPEFLIYFQGTGAADDSGLPNDRFFAVRPEGSVSTLKIQRTERGDSAVYLCASSLMPHHQETQYFGPGTRLLVL.

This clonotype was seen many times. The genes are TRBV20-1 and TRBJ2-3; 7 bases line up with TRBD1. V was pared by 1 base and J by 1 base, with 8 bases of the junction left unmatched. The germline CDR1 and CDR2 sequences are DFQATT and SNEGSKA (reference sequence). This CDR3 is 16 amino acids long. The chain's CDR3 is CSARAQGVAGTDTQYF. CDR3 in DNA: TGCAGTGCTAGAGCCCAGGGGGTCGCCGGCACAGATACGCAGTATTTT.

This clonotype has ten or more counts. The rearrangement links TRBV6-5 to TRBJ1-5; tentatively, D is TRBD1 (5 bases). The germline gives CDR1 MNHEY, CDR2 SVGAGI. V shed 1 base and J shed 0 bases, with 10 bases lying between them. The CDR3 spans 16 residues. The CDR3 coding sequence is TGTGCCAGCAGTTACTGGAGGGGAGGTAGCAATCAGCCCCAGCATTTT. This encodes CASSYWRGGSNQPQHF.

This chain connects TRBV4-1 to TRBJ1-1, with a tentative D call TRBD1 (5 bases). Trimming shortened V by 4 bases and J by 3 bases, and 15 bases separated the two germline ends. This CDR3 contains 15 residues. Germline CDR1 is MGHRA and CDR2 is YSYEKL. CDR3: CASSRRAGWDTEAFF. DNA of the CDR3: TGCGCCAGCAGCCGCCGCGCAGGGTGGGACACTGAAGCTTTCTTT.

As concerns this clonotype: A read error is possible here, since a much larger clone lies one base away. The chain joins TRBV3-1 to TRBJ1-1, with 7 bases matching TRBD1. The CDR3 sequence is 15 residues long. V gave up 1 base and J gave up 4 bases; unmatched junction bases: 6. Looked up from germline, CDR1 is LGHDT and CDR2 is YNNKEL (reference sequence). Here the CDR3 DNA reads TGTGCCAGCAGCCAAGGGACAGGTCTCCCCACTGAAGCTTTCTTT. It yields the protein CASSQGTGLPTEAFF. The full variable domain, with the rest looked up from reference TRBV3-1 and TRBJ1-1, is DTAVSQTPKYLVTQMGNDKSIKCEQNLGHDTMYWYKQDSKKFLKIMFSYNNKELIINETVPNRFSPKSPDKAHLNLHINSLELGDSAVYFCASSQGTGLPTEAFFGQGTRLTVV.

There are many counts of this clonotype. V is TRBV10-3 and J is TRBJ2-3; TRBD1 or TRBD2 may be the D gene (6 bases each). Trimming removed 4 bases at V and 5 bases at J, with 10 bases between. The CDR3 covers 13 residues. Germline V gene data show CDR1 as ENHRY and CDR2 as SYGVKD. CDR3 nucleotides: TGTGCCATCAGTGGGGGGGCAGAAGATACGCAGTATTTT. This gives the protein CAISGGAEDTQYF.

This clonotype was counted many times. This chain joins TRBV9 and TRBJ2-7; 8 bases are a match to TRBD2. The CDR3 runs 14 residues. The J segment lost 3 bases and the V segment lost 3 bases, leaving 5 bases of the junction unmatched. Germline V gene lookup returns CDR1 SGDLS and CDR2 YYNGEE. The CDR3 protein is CASSASGGHYEQYF. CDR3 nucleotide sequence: TGTGCCAGCAGCGCGAGCGGGGGCCACTACGAGCAGTACTTC.

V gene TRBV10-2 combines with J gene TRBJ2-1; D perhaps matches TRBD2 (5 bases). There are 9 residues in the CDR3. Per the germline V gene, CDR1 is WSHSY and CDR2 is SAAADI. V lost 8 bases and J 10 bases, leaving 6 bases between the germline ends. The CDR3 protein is CASGREQFF. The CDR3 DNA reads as TGCGCCAGCGGGAGAGAGCAGTTCTTC.

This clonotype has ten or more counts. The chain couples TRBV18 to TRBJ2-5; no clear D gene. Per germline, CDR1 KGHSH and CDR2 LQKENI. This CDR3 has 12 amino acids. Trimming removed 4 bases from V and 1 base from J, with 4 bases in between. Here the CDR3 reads CASSLPQETQYF. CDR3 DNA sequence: TGTGCCAGCTCACTCCCCCAAGAGACCCAGTACTTC. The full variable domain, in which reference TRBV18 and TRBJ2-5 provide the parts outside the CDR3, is NAGVMQNPRHLVRRRGQEARLRCSPMKGHSHVYWYRQLPEEGLKFMVYLQKENIIDESGMPKERFSAEFPKEGPSILRIQQVVRGDSAAYFCASSLPQETQYFGPGTRLLVL.

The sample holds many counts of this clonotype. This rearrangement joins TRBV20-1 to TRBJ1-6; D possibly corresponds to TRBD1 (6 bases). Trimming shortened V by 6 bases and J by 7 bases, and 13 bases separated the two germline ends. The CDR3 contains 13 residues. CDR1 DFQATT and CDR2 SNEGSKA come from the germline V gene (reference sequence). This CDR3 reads CSASDSQNSPLHF. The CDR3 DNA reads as TGCAGTGCGTCGGACAGCCAAAATTCACCCCTCCACTTT.